This T cell receptor beta chain was obtained from a study of blood T cell repertoires in COVID-19 (TCRdb year 2020). With regard to the full study: Collaborator samples came from the United States, Italy and Spain and covered acute and convalescent phases of COVID-19. Subjects who had been exposed to COVID-19, were actively infected with it, or had recovered from it provided the deeply sampled blood TCRbeta repertoires that made up the dataset. The sample metadata nearly always contained a de-identified subject ID, COVID-19 status, age in years and sex. The repertoires were made available in a free public database intended to serve as a resource for research on the immune response to SARS-CoV-2. Where available, HLA class I and class II types were taken from metadata supplied by the sample provider and were not determined by assay-based typing. The samples were drawn from the first 160 participants of the ongoing ImmuneRACE study and from over a thousand subjects provided by 6 global collaborators. The prospective study material was composed of cDNA or gDNA derived from T cells, B-cell-depleted T cells, or PBMCs. The investigation overall reported the following: The quantity of clinical and demographic metadata differed by source and by participant and was supplied without curation.

Participants in the prospective study were enrolled through a virtual design, were aged roughly 18 to 90 years, and lived in some 24 United States geographic areas. To assign participants to cohorts, the prospective study relied on clinical history that participants themselves reported in a screening survey and a study questionnaire. Each participant in the prospective study had whole blood, serum and a nasopharyngeal or oropharyngeal swab collected by mobile phlebotomists. Additional blood draws and questionnaires over a 2-month period could optionally be provided by prospective study participants. Prospective study blood samples were shipped either frozen or at room temperature before DNA extraction. Concerning this clone itself: Its antigen is currently not known. No base qualities exist here, and no much larger clone lies one base off it.

Ends trimmed: V by 2 bases, J by 4 bases; bases unmatched to a gene: 2. In the germline V gene, CDR1 corresponds to SGHRS and CDR2 to YFSETQ. The CDR3 goes from the cysteine to the phenylalanine over 13 residues. Left in the record is the CDR3 DNA by itself, 39 bases read in frame from the first base. TCRbeta CDR3 regions were amplified from genomic DNA by means of the immunoSEQ Assay, a bias-controlled multiplex PCR. The original pipeline was this. Nucleated cell counts per sample were estimated from amplification of reference gene primers within the assay. Sequence reads were collapsed and filtered to measure the absolute abundance of every unique TCRbeta CDR3 rearrangement. Productive Simpson clonality was computed per sample as the square root of Simpson's diversity index over productive rearrangements. TCRdb took this table from immuneACCESS and kept in-frame rearrangements with V and J called. Such tables lack part of the clones; where checked against another copy, unresolved V genes explain under half of the gap, and the rest is unexplained. V, J and clone size are taken as reported in that table, and D and trimming were inferred from the DNA itself. Across this sample there are around 230,000 clones, with around 86% seen only once. The biggest ten clones account for about 3.3% of the sample.

The sequenced sample was PBMCs or T cells enriched from blood (not recorded which). This receptor was taken from a woman aged 40 to 49 with acute COVID-19. This sequence uses TRBV5-1 and TRBJ1-1; TRBD1 fits 7 bases in the junction. CDR3 region: CASSFAGGTEAFF. The base sequence is TGCGCCAGCAGCTTCGCAGGGGGCACTGAAGCTTTCTTT. With all but the CDR3 taken from the reference TRBV5-1 and TRBJ1-1 genes, the full variable domain is: KAGVTQTPRYLIKTRGQQVTLSCSPISGHRSVSWYQQTPGQGLQFLFEYFSETQRNKGNFPGRFSGRQFSNSRSEMNVSTLELGDSALYLCASSFAGGTEAFFGQGTRLTVV.